A single TCR beta chain is shown here with its context. The germline CDR1 and CDR2 sequences are LNHDA and SQIVND (reference sequence). CDR3 length: 18 amino acids. The V gene end was trimmed by 3 bases and the J gene end by 1 base; junction bases not matched to a gene: 8. Profiled with immunoSEQ multiplex PCR; TCRdb holds only in-frame clones, not every one. The table records some 49,000 clones, 92% of them present only once. These data are taken from a study of T cell changes during pregnancy in multiple sclerosis. Sample: CD4+ T cells from peripheral blood mononuclear cells, taken in the second trimester of pregnancy. The clonotype comes from a female donor in good health, enrolled as a control in a pregnancy study. The chain is built from TRBV19 and TRBJ1-5, with TRBD1 matching 11 bases. The CDR3 nucleotides read TGTGCCAGTAGTATTAGATCCGGACAGGGGGCAAGCAATCAGCCCCAGCATTTT. This encodes CASSIRSGQGASNQPQHF.